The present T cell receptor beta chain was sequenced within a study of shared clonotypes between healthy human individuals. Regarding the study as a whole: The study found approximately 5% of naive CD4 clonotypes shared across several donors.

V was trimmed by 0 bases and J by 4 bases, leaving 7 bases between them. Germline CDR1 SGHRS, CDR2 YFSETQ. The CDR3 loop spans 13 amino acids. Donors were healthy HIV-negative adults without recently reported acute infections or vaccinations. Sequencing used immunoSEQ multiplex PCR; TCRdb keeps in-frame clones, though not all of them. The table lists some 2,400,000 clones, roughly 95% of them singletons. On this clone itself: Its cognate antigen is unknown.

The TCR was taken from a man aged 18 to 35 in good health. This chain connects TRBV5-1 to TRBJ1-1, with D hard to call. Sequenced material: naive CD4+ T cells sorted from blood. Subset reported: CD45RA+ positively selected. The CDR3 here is CASSLDSPTEAFF. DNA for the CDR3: TGCGCCAGCAGCTTGGACAGCCCCACTGAAGCTTTCTTT.